These 7 T cell receptor beta chains originate from one sample sequenced in a study of T-cell reconstitution after alpha-beta-depleted transplantation in children. A TCRbeta library incorporating unique molecular identifiers was prepared. TCRdb independently ran MiXCR on the PCR reads; one entry per CDR3 protein. The table records some 450,000 distinct CDR3 sequences, over 40% of them present only once. The sample in question was PBMCs, obtained before TCRalphabeta/CD19-depleted stem cell transplant. The receptors shown here come from a girl aged 2 to 10 with aplastic anemia, due to receive a stem cell transplant.

The chain combines TRBV28 with TRBJ2-4; 9 bases agree with TRBD2. Germline-derived CDR1 and CDR2 are MDHEN and SYDVKM. This CDR3 spans 16 amino acids. The V and J ends lost 7 bases and 0 bases, in that order; junction bases with no gene match: 7. The CDR3 coding sequence is TGTGCCAGCACCGGTAGCGGGGGACTAGCCAAAAACATTCAGTACTTC. Protein product: CASTGSGGLAKNIQYF.

The V gene is TRBV29-1, the J gene TRBJ2-2; 10 bases align to TRBD1. Germline-derived CDR1 and CDR2 are SQVTM and ANQGSEA. This CDR3 spans 16 amino acids. J gave up 5 bases and V 8 bases, and 14 bases lay outside the gene matches. The CDR3 here is CSCGGGQGPLTGELFF. For the CDR3, the DNA is TGCAGCTGTGGTGGGGGACAGGGGCCCCTTACCGGGGAGCTGTTTTTT.

The V call is TRBV10-3, the J call TRBJ2-5; possibly TRBD2 for D (5 bases). The CDR3 is made up of 13 amino acids. The ends were cut back, 7 bases at V and 4 bases at J, with 13 bases in the middle. Germline V gene sequence: CDR1 ENHRY, CDR2 SYGVKD. The CDR3 DNA reads TGTGCCATCAACGCGGGTATAGGAGAGACCCAGTACTTC. Its translation is CAINAGIGETQYF.

The J gene is TRBJ2-2, the V gene TRBV29-1; D unresolved. The V end lost 7 bases, the J end lost 6 bases, and 12 bases lay between the germline ends. CDR1 is SQVTM, CDR2 ANQGSEA, per germline. This CDR3 comprises 12 residues. CDR3 sequence: CSGRGPPGELFF. The DNA for the CDR3 is TGCAGCGGCCGAGGCCCACCCGGGGAGCTGTTTTTT.

V and J are TRBV7-3 and TRBJ2-7; maybe TRBD2 (5 bases). CDR1 SGHTA and CDR2 FQGTGA come from the germline V gene. The V gene lost 2 bases and the J gene lost 7 bases, with 18 bases spanning the gap. CDR3 length equals 15 residues. The CDR3 here is CASSLDATPTGEQYF. For the CDR3, the DNA is TGTGCCAGCAGCTTAGACGCGACGCCGACGGGGGAGCAGTACTTC.

The sample holds many counts of this clonotype. CDR3 in amino acids: CSALTSYEQYF. CDR3 in DNA: TGCAGTGCATTGACTAGCTACGAGCAGTACTTC. The genes are TRBV20-1 and TRBJ2-7; D may be TRBD2 (6 bases). Germline V gene data show CDR1 as DFQATT and CDR2 as SNEGSKA (reference sequence). V gave up 6 bases and J gave up 3 bases, with 9 bases separating them. The CDR3 totals 11 residues.

This clonotype was detected only a few times. The chain uses TRBV6-1 and TRBJ1-5; D is possibly TRBD1 (6 bases). Germline CDR1 and CDR2: MNHNS and SASEGT. The CDR3 length is 15 residues. Between the trimmed V and J ends, which lost 6 bases and 0 bases, there was a span of 12 bases. The CDR3 reads CASSSTGNSNQPQHF. In nucleotides, the CDR3 is TGTGCCAGCAGCTCGACAGGTAATAGCAATCAGCCCCAGCATTTT.